This T cell receptor (beta chain) was sequenced during a study of T-cell memory formation after mild COVID-19. Overall study context: Clusters of TCRs were largely donor specific. General study findings and limits: Some responding clones appeared in pre-infection memory, suggesting cross-reactive memory joined. Specificity for SARS-CoV-2 was not confirmed among the second-wave clones peaking on day 37. The CD4+ clones that contracted clustered mainly within CM and EM, and the CD8+ clones concentrated in EMRA.

This clonotype was observed a few times. Its matching antigen is unknown. TCRdb independently ran MiXCR on the 5' RACE reads; one entry per CDR3 protein. This sample has about 560,000 distinct CDR3 sequences, with less than 25% found just once. This clonotype was obtained from an adult woman who had mild COVID-19 (a few samples of this study predate the infection). Cell type and time point are not known. Sequencing was done on a sample of PBMCs or a T cell subset sorted from them (not recorded which).

In DNA, the CDR3 is TGTGCCGGATGGACAGGGGGCAGGTACGAGCAGTACTTC. Translation: CAGWTGGRYEQYF. The V and J genes are TRBV2 and TRBJ2-7; TRBD1 matches 11 bases. The CDR3 contains 13 residues. CDR1 and CDR2 (germline): SNHLY, FYNNEI. The ends lost 11 bases at V and 4 bases at J; junction bases unmatched: 7.